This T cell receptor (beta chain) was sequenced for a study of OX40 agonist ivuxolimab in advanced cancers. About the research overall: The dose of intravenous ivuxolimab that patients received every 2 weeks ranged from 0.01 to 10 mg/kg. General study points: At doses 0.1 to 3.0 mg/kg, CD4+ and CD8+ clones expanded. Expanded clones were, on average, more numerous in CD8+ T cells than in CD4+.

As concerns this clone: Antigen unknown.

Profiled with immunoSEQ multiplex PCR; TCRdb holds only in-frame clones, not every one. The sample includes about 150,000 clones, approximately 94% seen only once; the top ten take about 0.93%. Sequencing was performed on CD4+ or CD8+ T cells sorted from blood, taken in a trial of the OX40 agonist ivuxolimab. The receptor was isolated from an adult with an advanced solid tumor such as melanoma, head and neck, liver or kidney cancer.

Written as DNA, the CDR3 is TGCAGCGTTGAAGGGGGGGTCTTTAGCGGGAGAGGATACAATGAGCAGTTCTTC. As protein: CSVEGGVFSGRGYNEQFF. The chain joins TRBV29-1 to TRBJ2-1; the match to TRBD2 covers 9 bases. The CDR3 covers 18 residues. Losses at the gene ends were 1 base for V and 4 bases for J; bases not matched to a gene: 14. CDR1 and CDR2 from the germline V gene are SQVTM and ANQGSEA.